Shown below are 21 T cell receptor beta chains from a single sample sequenced in a study of blood T cells in healthy people across ages. The second PCR ran about 6 to 12 cycles with a sample-barcoded 5' primer and J-beta primers. TCRdb re-derived calls from the 5' RACE reads in MiXCR, one entry per CDR3 protein. The repertoire holds approximately 800,000 distinct CDR3 sequences, about 48% seen once, with approximately 40% in the top ten. The sample consisted of blood. These TCRs come from a man older than 75 in good health.

The chain recombines TRBV6-6 with TRBJ2-5; maybe TRBD2 (6 bases). The V gene lost 4 bases and the J gene lost 5 bases, with 17 bases spanning the gap. CDR3 length: 15 residues. The germline V gene has CDR1 MNHNY and CDR2 SVGAGI (reference sequence). In DNA, the CDR3 is TGTGCCAGCAGTTTCTCGGGGCCTGGAGGGGAGACCCAGTACTTC. It is translated as CASSFSGPGGETQYF.

This chain links TRBV6-6 with TRBJ2-3, with TRBD2 matching 10 bases. Losses at the gene ends were 6 bases for V and 2 bases for J; bases not matched to a gene: 5. CDR3 length: 15 amino acids. CDR1 and CDR2 from the germline V gene are MNHNY and SVGAGI (reference sequence). CDR3: CASRRLAGDTDTQYF. Written as DNA, the CDR3 is TGTGCCAGCAGACGGCTAGCGGGAGACACAGATACGCAGTATTTT.

CDR3 DNA: TGTGCCAGCAGGAAAAGAGGCTATAATTCACCCCTCCACTTT. It codes for CASRKRGYNSPLHF. The chain employs TRBV6-5 and TRBJ1-6; D is ambiguous. This CDR3 comprises 14 residues. Germline-derived CDR1 and CDR2 are MNHEY and SVGAGI. V was pared by 6 bases and J by 3 bases, with 9 bases between.

The chain combines TRBV28 with TRBJ2-1; TRBD2 agrees at 9 bases. V was clipped by 8 bases and J by 2 bases; unmatched bases: 10. The CDR3 loop spans 16 amino acids. Germline assignment: CDR1 MDHEN and CDR2 SYDVKM. The CDR3 region is CASGLAGRLTYNEQFF. The CDR3 nucleotides are TGTGCCAGCGGGCTAGCGGGACGATTGACCTACAATGAGCAGTTCTTC.

The chain has TRBV12-3 or TRBV12-4 and TRBJ1-6; 11 bases align to TRBD1. The CDR3 covers 16 residues. Losses at the gene ends were 5 bases for V and 9 bases for J; bases not matched to a gene: 9. The CDR3 protein is CASSLHGQGAGSPLHF. The CDR3 nucleotides are TGTGCCAGCAGTCTCCACGGACAGGGGGCAGGTTCACCCCTCCACTTT.

The chain recombines TRBV14 with TRBJ2-1; no definite D call. Per germline, CDR1 SGHDN and CDR2 FVKESK. V lost 1 base, J lost 4 bases, and 11 bases lay in between. This CDR3 comprises 15 residues. The CDR3: CASSQVRAVYNEQFF. The DNA of the CDR3 is TGTGCCAGCAGCCAAGTCCGGGCCGTTTACAATGAGCAGTTCTTC.

A few counts support this clonotype. This chain joins TRBV5-6 and TRBJ2-7; D could derive from TRBD1 or TRBD2 (5 bases each). The CDR3 covers 12 residues. The germline V gene encodes CDR1 SGHDT and CDR2 YYEEEE. Trimming cost V 7 bases and J 0 bases, with 8 bases left between them. In DNA, the CDR3 is TGTGCCAGCGGGGCGGGCTCCTACGAGCAGTACTTC. Protein sequence: CASGAGSYEQYF.

Notes on this clonotype: The junction shows a germline mismatch at one end, possibly a read error. The V call is TRBV20-1, the J call TRBJ2-3; D is unresolved. CDR1 and CDR2 from the germline V gene are DFQATT and SNEGSKA (reference sequence). The length of the CDR3 is 15 residues. The DNA for the CDR3 is TGCAGTGCTAGACACCCGCGAGGTAGCACGGATACGCAGTATTTT. Translated: CSARHPRGSTDTQYF.

This clonotype was picked up a small number of times. The J gene is TRBJ1-2, the V gene TRBV25-1; unclear D gene. CDR3 size: 17 residues. The germline V and J ends were trimmed by 3 bases and 4 bases, with 21 bases remaining between them. Per the germline V gene, CDR1 is MGHDK and CDR2 is SYGVNS. Written as DNA, the CDR3 is TGTGCCAGCAGTGACCCGAGGAGGCAGCCGGACCGCTATGGCTACACCTTC. Amino acids: CASSDPRRQPDRYGYTF.

CDR3 region: CASSVGSENIQYF. CDR3 bases: TGTGCCAGCAGCGTAGGGTCAGAAAACATTCAGTACTTC. This sequence joins TRBV9 and TRBJ2-4; no clear D gene. Germline V gene sequence: CDR1 SGDLS, CDR2 YYNGEE. The ends were cut back, 0 bases at V and 5 bases at J, with 6 bases in the middle. CDR3 length: 13 residues.

The CDR3: CATSLRTGLMVEQFF. CDR3 DNA: TGTGCCACCAGCCTACGGACAGGGTTAATGGTTGAGCAGTTCTTC. This chain uses TRBV15 with TRBJ2-1; TRBD1 matches at 8 bases. The germline V gene has CDR1 LNHNV and CDR2 YYDKDF (reference sequence). V shed 5 bases, J shed 9 bases, and the junction held 12 bases outside the gene matches. The CDR3 loop spans 15 amino acids.

The chain carries TRBV2 and TRBJ2-5, with 9 bases matching TRBD2. Germline-derived CDR1 and CDR2 are SNHLY and FYNNEI. V lost 7 bases and J lost 11; bases outside the gene matches: 20. The length of the CDR3 is 16 residues. CDR3 sequence reads: CASIRLAGVSYNEQYF. Here the CDR3 DNA reads TGTGCCAGCATCCGATTAGCGGGAGTGTCCTACAATGAGCAGTACTTC. The whole variable domain, filled in from reference TRBV2 and TRBJ2-5, reads EPEVTQTPSHQVTQMGQEVILRCVPISNHLYFYWYRQILGQKVEFLVSFYNNEISEKSEIFDDQFSVERPDGSNFTLKIRSTKLEDSAMYFCASIRLAGVSYNEQYFGPGTRLLVL.

V and J are TRBV12-3 or TRBV12-4 and TRBJ2-5, with D possibly TRBD2 on 6 matching bases. The CDR3 totals 14 residues. Deletions cut 3 bases from V and 4 bases from J, with 12 bases between. For the CDR3, the DNA is TGTGCCAGCAGTTTTAAGCGGGTTGGAGAGACCCAGTACTTC. It translates to CASSFKRVGETQYF.

This clonotype was detected only a few times. V and J are TRBV9 and TRBJ1-5; 8 bases agree with TRBD1. Per germline, CDR1 SGDLS and CDR2 YYNGEE. This CDR3 is built from 15 residues. The ends lost 0 bases at V and 1 base at J; junction bases unmatched: 0. CDR3 nucleotide sequence: TGTGCCAGCAGCGTAGGGACAGGGAGCAATCAGCCCCAGCATTTT. Protein: CASSVGTGSNQPQHF. Supplemented by reference TRBV9 and TRBJ1-5, the full variable domain reads DSGVTQTPKHLITATGQRVTLRCSPRSGDLSVYWYQQSLDQGLQFLIQYYNGEERAKGNILERFSAQQFPDLHSELNLSSLELGDSALYFCASSVGTGSNQPQHFGDGTRLSIL.

This chain connects TRBV28 to TRBJ2-1; no reliable D call. V lost 3 bases, J lost 7 bases, and 16 bases lay in between. CDR1 is MDHEN, CDR2 SYDVKM, per germline. This CDR3 is 15 amino acids long. In DNA form, the CDR3 reads TGTGCCAGCAGTTTGAACGGCAGGAATTCGAATGAGCAGTTCTTC. As protein: CASSLNGRNSNEQFF.

The chain has TRBV9 and TRBJ2-5; D call uncertain. The CDR3 has 15 residues. The V gene lost 0 bases and the J gene lost 5 bases, with 14 bases spanning the gap. The germline V gene has CDR1 SGDLS and CDR2 YYNGEE. The CDR3 sequence is CASSVVDLPKETQYF. The CDR3 region has the DNA TGTGCCAGCAGCGTAGTGGACCTCCCAAAGGAGACCCAGTACTTC.

This clonotype was counted between two and nine times. This chain uses TRBV14 with TRBJ1-2; D gene ambiguous. Germline loops: CDR1 SGHDN, CDR2 FVKESK. This CDR3 has 15 amino acids. The ends were cut back, 0 bases at V and 8 bases at J, with 16 bases in the middle. The CDR3 nucleotides read TGTGCCAGCAGCCAAGATTGGCAGGTTGCTAGGGGCTACACCTTC. Its protein is CASSQDWQVARGYTF.

This rearrangement joins TRBV10-3 to TRBJ2-6; D is undetermined. Germline CDR1 is ENHRY and CDR2 is SYGVKD. Trimming left V 6 bases short and J 0 bases short, with 9 bases between. CDR3 size: 15 residues. The CDR3 region has the DNA TGTGCCATCAGCACGGTTCACTCTGGGGCCAACGTCCTGACTTTC. Its translation: CAISTVHSGANVLTF.

This clonotype was seen only a few times. V is TRBV2 and J is TRBJ2-5; D is possibly TRBD2 (6 bases). TRBJ2-7 explains the end of the DNA better; the J call may be wrong. CDR3 size: 12 residues. The germline V gene encodes CDR1 SNHLY and CDR2 FYNNEI. The CDR3 spells CASSRLVYEQYF. In DNA form, the CDR3 reads TGTGCCAGCAGTCGACTAGTCTACGAGCAGTACTTC.

The chain recombines TRBV20-1 with TRBJ1-1; 10 bases agree with TRBD1. Germline trimming cut 0 bases from V and 4 bases from J; bases unmatched to any gene: 8. The CDR3 contains 16 residues. Looked up from germline, CDR1 is DFQATT and CDR2 is SNEGSKA (reference sequence). The DNA for the CDR3 is TGCAGTGCTAGAGATCGGCGGACAGGGGGAGGCACTGAAGCTTTCTTT. Protein: CSARDRRTGGGTEAFF.

This clonotype was observed a few times. This chain joins TRBV9 and TRBJ2-1; a weak D match, TRBD2 (7 bases). V was cut by 0 bases and J by 10 bases, with 14 bases left in between. The CDR3 totals 14 residues. Per the germline V gene, CDR1 is SGDLS and CDR2 is YYNGEE. CDR3 bases: TGTGCCAGCAGCGTAGGGGGGAGGGGGGTGGAGCAGTTCTTC. It encodes CASSVGGRGVEQFF.